This TCR beta chain derives from a study of T cell responses to AZD1222 COVID-19 vaccine. Background on the study: Second-dose intervals of approximately 4 or approximately 12 weeks were pooled. Study-level results: CD4 TCRs linked to vaccination spanned spike, dominating at 160-218 and 743-854. Spike-specific TCR breadth rose after two AZD1222 doses, and depth rose as well.

The protocol was immunoSEQ multiplex PCR, while the TCRdb copy is restricted to in-frame clones and leaves out a portion. The sample gives about 120,000 clones, around 87% of which show up once; more than 9% is in the top ten. Germline V CDR1 and CDR2: MDHEN, SYDVKM. The V segment lost 6 bases and the J segment 5 bases; nucleotides outside the gene matches: 10. The CDR3 spans 16 residues. With regard to this clone: As yet, its antigen is unknown.

This clonotype originated in an adult in good health. The material was peripheral blood, obtained on day 0 of AZD1222 vaccination. The gene calls are TRBV28 and TRBJ1-6; 7 positions match TRBD1. The CDR3, as DNA: TGTGCCAGCAGGACCTCTCGCGGGACAGATAATTCACCCCTCCACTTT. This sequence encodes CASRTSRGTDNSPLHF.